This TCR beta chain was retrieved from a study of cytomegalovirus exposure and HLA in healthy donors. The assay was immunoSEQ multiplex PCR, and TCRdb's table has in-frame clones only and misses some. The sample consists of some 76,000 clones, 94% of them appearing once. This CDR3 spans 15 amino acids. Losses at the gene ends were 3 bases for V and 0 bases for J; bases not matched to a gene: 2. From the roughly 110-subject validation cohort, which was separate from the roughly 610-subject first cohort, the donors were drawn. The chain couples TRBV5-3 to TRBJ2-7, with 11 bases that match TRBD2. TRBV5-3 is designated an ORF whose function remains uncertain. The source material was PBMCs. This TCR was sampled from a woman aged 18-35 years in good health and CMV-seronegative. The CDR3: CARSCSGRVSYEQYF. The CDR3 region has the DNA TGTGCCAGAAGCTGTAGCGGGAGGGTCTCCTACGAGCAGTACTTC.